These 20 T cell receptor beta chains share one sample of origin, sequenced in a study of blood T cell repertoires in COVID-19. The protocol was immunoSEQ multiplex PCR, while the TCRdb copy is restricted to in-frame clones and leaves out a portion. This sample has around 120,000 clones, with under 75% found just once. Sequencing was performed on peripheral blood. These receptor sequences come from a man older than 75 with acute or convalescent COVID-19.

For the CDR3, the DNA is TGTGCCAGCTCACCAGCAGGGGTGAACACTGAAGCTTTCTTT. Translated, it gives CASSPAGVNTEAFF. This chain links TRBV18 with TRBJ1-1, with a weak D call TRBD1 (6 bases). Trimming stripped 2 bases from V and 0 bases from J, with 7 bases between. Per germline, CDR1 KGHSH and CDR2 LQKENI. The CDR3 runs 14 residues. Supplemented by reference TRBV18 and TRBJ1-1, the full variable domain reads NAGVMQNPRHLVRRRGQEARLRCSPMKGHSHVYWYRQLPEEGLKFMVYLQKENIIDESGMPKERFSAEFPKEGPSILRIQQVVRGDSAAYFCASSPAGVNTEAFFGQGTRLTVV.

V gene TRBV7-9 combines with J gene TRBJ1-2; D is ambiguous. The V end lost 5 bases, the J end lost 2 bases, and 12 bases lay between the germline ends. This CDR3 is built from 14 residues. CDR1 and CDR2 from the germline V gene are SEHNR and FQNEAQ (reference sequence). The CDR3 nucleotides read TGTGCCAGCAGCGACACAACAAGGAACTATGGCTACACCTTC. Its translation: CASSDTTRNYGYTF.

This chain connects TRBV28 to TRBJ2-3; TRBD2 matches at 7 bases. Germline values: CDR1 MDHEN, CDR2 SYDVKM. Germline trimming cut 5 bases from V and 2 bases from J; bases unmatched to any gene: 7. This CDR3 contains 15 residues. The CDR3 here is CASSPAAGSTDTQYF. CDR3 bases: TGTGCCAGCAGTCCGGCAGCGGGATCCACAGATACGCAGTATTTT.

The chain employs TRBV4-3 and TRBJ2-2, with D perhaps matching TRBD1 (5 bases). V shed 4 bases and J shed 0 bases, with 9 bases lying between them. CDR1 is LGHNA and CDR2 is YSLEER in the germline V gene. The CDR3 sequence is 15 residues long. CDR3 protein: CASSRGQTNTGELFF. The CDR3 DNA reads TGCGCCAGCAGCCGAGGACAAACGAACACCGGGGAGCTGTTTTTT.

This sequence joins TRBV9 and TRBJ2-3; D gene unclear. V lost 3 bases, J lost 3 bases, and 11 bases lay in between. Per the germline V gene, CDR1 is SGDLS and CDR2 is YYNGEE. This CDR3 is 14 amino acids long. This CDR3 reads CASSAGVTTDTQYF. The DNA of the CDR3 is TGTGCCAGCAGCGCCGGAGTTACGACAGATACGCAGTATTTT.

The genes are TRBV11-2 and TRBJ2-7; 11 bases match TRBD2. CDR3 length equals 19 residues. The junction had 16 bases not matched to a gene; V was cut back by 4 bases and J by 2 bases. Germline values: CDR1 SGHAT, CDR2 FQNNGV. DNA for the CDR3: TGTGCCAGCAGCTCAGTACTAGCGGGAGAATATAGCGGAACCTACGAGCAGTACTTC. Protein sequence: CASSSVLAGEYSGTYEQYF. The variable domain in full, with the rest retrieved from reference TRBV11-2 and TRBJ2-7, is EAGVAQSPRYKIIEKRQSVAFWCNPISGHATLYWYQQILGQGPKLLIQFQNNGVVDDSQLPKDRFSAERLKGVDSTLKIQPAKLEDSAVYLCASSSVLAGEYSGTYEQYFGPGTRLTVT.

The chain uses TRBV5-4 and TRBJ1-2, with no clear D. The CDR3 is 13 residues long. The V gene's germline CDR1 is SGHNT and CDR2 YYREEE (reference sequence). Between the trimmed V and J ends, which lost 5 bases and 3 bases, there was a span of 11 bases. The CDR3 DNA sequence: TGTGCCAGCAGTCCTGAGGCGGACTATGGCTACACCTTC. Translation gives CASSPEADYGYTF.

The rearrangement joins TRBV2 to TRBJ1-5; a possible D gene is TRBD1 (5 bases). V dropped 7 bases and J dropped 1 base, with 8 bases sitting between them. This CDR3 is 13 amino acids long. Germline loops: CDR1 SNHLY, CDR2 FYNNEI. The CDR3 DNA is TGTGCCAGCACAGGGAACAGCAATCAGCCCCAGCATTTT. As protein: CASTGNSNQPQHF.

The chain couples TRBV6-6 to TRBJ1-3; D ambiguous. The CDR3 length is 15 residues. The germline V gene has CDR1 MNHNY and CDR2 SVGAGI (reference sequence). Trimming pared 6 bases from V and 0 bases from J, leaving 12 bases between. CDR3 DNA: TGTGCCAGCAGGATGGACTCGAACTCTGGAAACACCATATATTTT. This gives the protein CASRMDSNSGNTIYF.

The chain has TRBV6-6 and TRBJ2-1, with 13 positions matching TRBD2. This CDR3 is 17 amino acids long. Germline trimming cut 5 bases from V and 8 bases from J; bases unmatched to any gene: 12. Germline-derived CDR1 and CDR2 are MNHNY and SVGAGI (reference sequence). The CDR3 DNA follows: TGTGCCAGCAGTCGATCCTCCGGGACTAGCGGGATCTATGAGCAGTTCTTC. Its protein is CASSRSSGTSGIYEQFF.

The genes are TRBV7-9 and TRBJ2-6, with 10 bases identical to TRBD1. The CDR3 covers 17 residues. V lost 4 bases and J lost 4; bases outside the gene matches: 7. Germline V gives CDR1 SEHNR, CDR2 FQNEAQ (reference sequence). The CDR3: CASSYGTGDSGANVLTF. The CDR3 DNA is TGTGCCAGCAGCTACGGGACAGGGGACTCCGGGGCCAACGTCCTGACTTTC.

This sequence joins TRBV6-5 and TRBJ2-7; TRBD2 matches at 8 bases. This CDR3 spans 15 amino acids. Germline CDR1 reads MNHEY; CDR2 reads SVGAGI. V shed 2 bases and J 5 bases; nucleotides not matched to a gene: 8. The CDR3 is CASSYGPGGLNEQYF. DNA for the CDR3: TGTGCCAGCAGTTACGGGCCGGGGGGGTTGAACGAGCAGTACTTC.

V is TRBV27 and J is TRBJ2-7; weak D call: TRBD2 (5 bases). This CDR3 is 13 amino acids long. In germline, CDR1 is MNHEY, CDR2 SMNVEV (reference sequence). V lost 5 bases to trimming and J lost 4 bases, with 12 bases between them. In DNA, the CDR3 is TGTGCCAGCAGTCGAGGGATGGGATACGAGCAGTACTTC. Protein: CASSRGMGYEQYF.

The chain links TRBV6-1 to TRBJ2-1; D is uncertain. The V end was cut by 1 base, the J end by 9 bases, with 19 bases between. The germline V gene has CDR1 MNHNS and CDR2 SASEGT. The CDR3 length is 16 residues. The CDR3 sequence: CASSEVISAFGSEQFF. Here the CDR3 DNA reads TGTGCCAGCAGTGAAGTAATTTCGGCATTCGGGTCTGAGCAGTTCTTC.

This chain connects TRBV11-2 to TRBJ2-5; 16 positions agree with TRBD2. Trimming cost V 3 bases and J 4 bases; bases outside gene matches: 5. The CDR3 runs to 17 residues. Germline V gene sequence: CDR1 SGHAT, CDR2 FQNNGV. CDR3 nucleotides: TGTGCCAGCAGCTTGGGGACTAGCGGGAGGGCGGGAGAGACCCAGTACTTC. This translates into CASSLGTSGRAGETQYF.

The CDR3 loop is CASSPRRDRGINEQFF. In DNA, the CDR3 is TGTGCCAGCAGCCCGCGCCGGGACAGGGGAATCAATGAGCAGTTCTTC. The gene calls are TRBV5-4 and TRBJ2-1; 10 bases are a match to TRBD1. Germline lookup yields CDR1 SGHNT and CDR2 YYREEE (reference sequence). The CDR3 has 16 residues. The J segment lost 6 bases and the V segment lost 4 bases, leaving 10 bases of the junction unmatched.

The V gene is TRBV3-1 (or the pseudogene TRBV3-2), the J gene TRBJ2-1, with unresolved D. Germline V CDR1 and CDR2: LGHDT, YNNKEL (reference sequence). V lost 4 bases to trimming and J lost 8 bases, with 6 bases between them. CDR3 length equals 11 residues. CDR3 nucleotides: TGTGCCAGCAGCCTGAGGTATGAGCAGTTCTTC. Translated: CASSLRYEQFF.

This clone was found a few times. The V gene is TRBV2, the J gene TRBJ1-2, with a weak D call TRBD1 (5 bases). V dropped 6 bases and J dropped 7 bases, with 12 bases sitting between them. The CDR3 is 12 amino acids. Germline lookup yields CDR1 SNHLY and CDR2 FYNNEI. The CDR3 sequence: CASRPDSGGYTF. CDR3 nucleotides: TGTGCCAGCAGGCCAGACAGTGGTGGCTACACCTTC.

The CDR3 region has the DNA TGTGCCAGCAGTTTAGGGAGCAATGAGCAGTTCTTC. This translates into CASSLGSNEQFF. The V call is TRBV28, the J call TRBJ2-1; weak D call: TRBD2 (5 bases). The germline V and J ends were trimmed by 2 bases and 6 bases, with 5 bases remaining between them. From germline, CDR1 is MDHEN and CDR2 SYDVKM. The CDR3 spans 12 residues.

V is TRBV18 and J is TRBJ2-7; D gene uncertain. V was shortened by 6 bases and J by 7 bases, with 10 bases between the two germline ends. In germline, CDR1 is KGHSH, CDR2 LQKENI. The CDR3 extends over 11 amino acids. The CDR3 here is CASSVEAEQYF. The CDR3 nucleotides are TGTGCCAGCTCGGTTGAGGCAGAGCAGTACTTC.